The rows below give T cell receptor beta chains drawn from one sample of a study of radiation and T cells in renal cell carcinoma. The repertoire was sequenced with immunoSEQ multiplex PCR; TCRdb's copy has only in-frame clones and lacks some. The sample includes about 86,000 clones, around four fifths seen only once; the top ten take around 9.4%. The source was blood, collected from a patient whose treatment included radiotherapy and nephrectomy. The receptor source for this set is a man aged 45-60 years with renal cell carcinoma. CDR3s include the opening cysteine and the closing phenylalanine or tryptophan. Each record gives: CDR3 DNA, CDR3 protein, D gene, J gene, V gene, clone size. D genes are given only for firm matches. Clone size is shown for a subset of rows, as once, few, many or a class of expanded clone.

TGTGCCAGCAGCGCCGACAGGGCGGTCACTGAAGCTTTCTTT CASSADRAVTEAFF TRBD1 TRBJ1-1 TRBV2 NA
TGTGCCAGCAGCTTGGCCAGGAGGGAAGCTTTCTTT CASSLARREAFF NA TRBJ1-1 TRBV7-2 NA
TGTGCCAGCAGTGACCAGGCGGGTCCTTACAATGAGCAGTTCTTC CASSDQAGPYNEQFF NA TRBJ2-1 TRBV6-1 NA
TGTGCCAGCAGCTTGAGGAGACGTAGTGAAGCTTTCTTT CASSLRRRSEAFF NA TRBJ1-1 TRBV5-4 few
TGTGCCAGCAGTTCCCCAGGGGGCGTGGGTACCTATCAGCCCCAGCATTTT CASSSPGGVGTYQPQHF TRBD1 TRBJ1-5 TRBV28 once
TGCAGCGTCGGACAGGGGATGGACTATGGCTACACCTTC CSVGQGMDYGYTF TRBD1 TRBJ1-2 TRBV29-1 few
TGTGCCATCGCTAGCGGGCAAATCAATGAGCAGTTCTTC CAIASGQINEQFF TRBD2 TRBJ2-1 TRBV27 NA
TGTGCCAGCAGCTTAGAGGCAGGGGGCGTGGAGCAGCCCCAGCATTTT CASSLEAGGVEQPQHF TRBD1 TRBJ1-5 TRBV7-9 NA
NA CASSSSTGGYNQPQHF NA TRBJ1-5 TRBV27 NA
TGTGCCAGTAGTATAGATCCGAGTAGCTCCTACGAGCAGTACTTC CASSIDPSSSYEQYF NA TRBJ2-7 TRBV19 NA
TGTGCCAGCAGCTTGTGGGAAAGCCACTCTGGAAACACCATATATTTT CASSLWESHSGNTIYF NA TRBJ1-3 TRBV5-5 NA
TGTGCCAGCAGCCCCCGTGGGAACTTCGCAAAAGAGACCCAGTACTTC CASSPRGNFAKETQYF NA TRBJ2-5 TRBV9 NA
TGCGCCAGCAGCCAAGGCGCTAGCGGAGATAGGTACAATGAGCAGTTCTTC CASSQGASGDRYNEQFF TRBD2 TRBJ2-1 TRBV4-1 NA
TGTGCCAGCAGCTTACAGATAGCTAGCGGGAGGAATGAGCAGTTCTTC CASSLQIASGRNEQFF TRBD2 TRBJ2-1 TRBV7-8 once
TGTGCCAGCAGAGAGCGGACAACTACAGATACGCAGTATTTT CASRERTTTDTQYF NA TRBJ2-3 TRBV27 NA
TGCAGCGTTGAAAGGAGCAGGGCCACTGAAGCTTTCTTT CSVERSRATEAFF NA TRBJ1-1 TRBV29-1 NA
TGTGCCAGTACCGGACAGGGTGGAAATCAGCCCCAGCATTTT CASTGQGGNQPQHF TRBD1 TRBJ1-5 TRBV19 NA
TGCGCCAGCAGTTTGGCTGGACTACCCTTCCAAGAGACCCAGTACTTC CASSLAGLPFQETQYF NA TRBJ2-5 TRBV5-1 once
TGTGCCAGCAGTTACTCAGGGACAGGGGTTTACAATGAGCAGTTCTTC CASSYSGTGVYNEQFF TRBD1 TRBJ2-1 TRBV6-5 NA
TGTGCCAGCAGCGTAGGGGGAGACCTAAACTATGGCTACACCTTC CASSVGGDLNYGYTF NA TRBJ1-2 TRBV9 NA
TGCGCCAGCAGCCCAGGACAGGGGGCCTACAATGAGCAGTTCTTC CASSPGQGAYNEQFF TRBD1 TRBJ2-1 TRBV5-1 NA
TGCGCCAGCAGCTTGATAGCAAGCGAAGAGACCCAGTACTTC CASSLIASEETQYF NA TRBJ2-5 TRBV5-1 NA
TGCAGCGACCGGGACACAACTAACTATGGCTACACCTTC CSDRDTTNYGYTF NA TRBJ1-2 TRBV29-1 NA
TGCGCCAGCAGCCACCCTCCGGAGAGAAACATTCAGTACTTC CASSHPPERNIQYF NA TRBJ2-4 TRBV4-1 once
TGTGCCAGCAGTTTAGCCGAGGTAGGAACTGAAGCTTTCTTT CASSLAEVGTEAFF NA TRBJ1-1 TRBV28 NA
TGCGCCAGCAGCCCCGGTTCAGGGGGTCAGCCCCAGCATTTT CASSPGSGGQPQHF TRBD1 TRBJ1-5 TRBV5-1 few
TGTGCCAGCAGCTCCTTGCCAGGGGGGGAGAGCAATCAGCCCCAGCATTTT CASSSLPGGESNQPQHF TRBD1 TRBJ1-5 TRBV28 NA
TGCAGCGTTTTCCTTGCCAGTTTCTCTGGGGCCAACGTCCTGACTTTC CSVFLASFSGANVLTF NA TRBJ2-6 TRBV29-1 NA
TGTGCCACGAGGGAGTACGGAACAGATACGCAGTATTTT CATREYGTDTQYF NA TRBJ2-3 TRBV5-5 NA
TGTGCCAGCAGCTTAGATCTTGCGGGAGAGTCAACAGATACGCAGTATTTT CASSLDLAGESTDTQYF TRBD2 TRBJ2-3 TRBV11-3 NA
TGTGCCAGCAGCTTAACGCAGGGGGCTAACACCATATATTTT CASSLTQGANTIYF TRBD1 TRBJ1-3 TRBV7-9 once
TGTGCCAGCAGCCCGGGGGGGGATCAGCCCCAGCATTTT CASSPGGDQPQHF NA TRBJ1-5 TRBV5-6 NA
TGTGCCAGCAGCCAAGATATGAGAGACTACGAGCAGTACTTC CASSQDMRDYEQYF NA TRBJ2-7 TRBV14 NA
TGTGCCGCCGAGGGAGGGGGCGCTTGGGAAAAACTGTTTTTT CAAEGGGAWEKLFF TRBD1 TRBJ1-4 TRBV6-6 NA
TGTGCCACCAGCAGCCCGGGACAGGGGGCCCTAAGCTCCTACGAGCAGTACTTC CATSSPGQGALSSYEQYF TRBD1 TRBJ2-7 TRBV15 NA
TGTGCCAGCAGTGCGGGACTAGCGGCACCTTTCGTATACAATGAGCAGTTCTTC CASSAGLAAPFVYNEQFF TRBD2 TRBJ2-1 TRBV28 NA
TGTGCCTGGGCGACAGCAAGTGGAAACACCATATATTTT CAWATASGNTIYF NA TRBJ1-3 TRBV30 NA
TGCAGCGTCCGAAAGGCGTCGTTACAGGAGACCCAGTACTTC CSVRKASLQETQYF NA TRBJ2-5 TRBV29-1 NA
TGTGCCAGCCGTTTGGGGGGAGTGAACACTGAAGCTTTCTTT CASRLGGVNTEAFF NA TRBJ1-1 TRBV27 NA
TGTGCCAGCAGCTTAGCGACGGGGGCAGATACGCAGTATTTT CASSLATGADTQYF NA TRBJ2-3 TRBV7-2 few
TGTGCCAGCAGCGGGCAGGGAGCGGGAGGCCTCCATACCTACAATGAGCAGTTCTTC CASSGQGAGGLHTYNEQFF TRBD2 TRBJ2-1 TRBV7-3 NA
TGTGCCAGCAGTTTAAATCAGGGGAACACTGAAGCTTTCTTT CASSLNQGNTEAFF NA TRBJ1-1 TRBV27 few
TGTGCCAGCAGCATCGGGACTAGCGGGGGCCACCGCAGAGAGACCCAGTACTTC CASSIGTSGGHRRETQYF TRBD2 TRBJ2-5 TRBV9 few
TGTGCCACCTCGTGGGGAACCACAGATACGCAGTATTTT CATSWGTTDTQYF NA TRBJ2-3 TRBV19 once
TGCAGCGTGGGCGAAGGGATGAGGGGTGGCTACACCTTC CSVGEGMRGGYTF NA TRBJ1-2 TRBV29-1 NA
TGTGCCAGCAGCCGATGGACAGAGTACCAAGAGACCCAGTACTTC CASSRWTEYQETQYF NA TRBJ2-5 TRBV5-6 NA
TGTGCCAGCGAGGGACGGGGCTATGGCTACACCTTC CASEGRGYGYTF NA TRBJ1-2 TRBV2 NA
TGTGCCAGCAGTTACTCCCTGGGACAGGGTATTGCCCAGTACTTC CASSYSLGQGIAQYF TRBD1 TRBJ2-5 TRBV6-5 NA
TGTGCCAGCAGCTTAGGCGGGGGGGCAGATACGCAGTATTTT CASSLGGGADTQYF TRBD2 TRBJ2-3 TRBV7-9 NA
TGTGCCAGCAGCTTGGACAGATCTTATAATTCACCCCTCCACTTT CASSLDRSYNSPLHF NA TRBJ1-6 TRBV5-4 NA
TGTGCCAGCAGTGCCTTTAACAGGGACACTGAAGCTTTCTTT CASSAFNRDTEAFF NA TRBJ1-1 TRBV25-1 NA
TGCGCCAGCAGCTTGGACCCGCGTGTTCTGTACTTC CASSLDPRVLYF NA TRBJ2-7 TRBV5-1 NA
TGTGCCAGCAGACCGGACAGAGATGGAAACACCATATATTTT CASRPDRDGNTIYF NA TRBJ1-3 TRBV2 NA
TGTGCCAGCAGCCAAGAGCGAGGAGGAGAGACCCAGTACTTC CASSQERGGETQYF NA TRBJ2-5 TRBV14 NA
TGTGCCACCAGCAGAGATTTGGCGGTAGCTAACTATGGCTACACCTTC CATSRDLAVANYGYTF NA TRBJ1-2 TRBV15 NA
TGTGCCAGCAGCGTAGACGGACAGGGAAGTGGCTACACCTTC CASSVDGQGSGYTF TRBD1 TRBJ1-2 TRBV9 once
TGTGCCAGCAGTTACTCAGCGAATCTCGCTAACACTGAAGCTTTCTTT CASSYSANLANTEAFF NA TRBJ1-1 TRBV6-5 few
TGTGCCAGCAGCCCGGCGGGAGGGGCTGGTCAGCCCCAGCATTTT CASSPAGGAGQPQHF NA TRBJ1-5 TRBV7-3 NA
TGTGCCAGCAGCGTACTAGGGGACTCGAGTACCGGGGAGCTGTTTTTT CASSVLGDSSTGELFF NA TRBJ2-2 TRBV9 NA